This TCR beta chain is drawn from a study of blood T cell repertoires in COVID-19. Turning to the study itself: PBMCs, B-cell-depleted T cells, or T cells were the source of the cDNA or gDNA that made up the material.

Trimming took off 11 bases at V and 5 bases at J, with 22 bases between the two ends. The germline CDR1 and CDR2 sequences are ENHRY and SYGVKD. CDR3 size: 14 residues. In the original analysis: Reference gene primer amplification gave estimated nucleated cell counts. Here immunoSEQ multiplex PCR was the method, and the copy in TCRdb shows in-frame clones only, minus some. V, J and clone size derive from that table, while D and trimming were established from the DNA sequence. The table lists some 270,000 clones, around 86% of them singletons. The sample was peripheral blood. This TCR was sampled from a man aged 40-50 years with active or convalescent COVID-19. The V call is TRBV10-3, the J call TRBJ2-7; weak D call: TRBD2 (5 bases). This CDR3 is CASSFGTEVNEQYF. CDR3 nucleotide sequence: TGTGCCTCCTCTTTCGGTACGGAGGTCAACGAGCAGTACTTC.